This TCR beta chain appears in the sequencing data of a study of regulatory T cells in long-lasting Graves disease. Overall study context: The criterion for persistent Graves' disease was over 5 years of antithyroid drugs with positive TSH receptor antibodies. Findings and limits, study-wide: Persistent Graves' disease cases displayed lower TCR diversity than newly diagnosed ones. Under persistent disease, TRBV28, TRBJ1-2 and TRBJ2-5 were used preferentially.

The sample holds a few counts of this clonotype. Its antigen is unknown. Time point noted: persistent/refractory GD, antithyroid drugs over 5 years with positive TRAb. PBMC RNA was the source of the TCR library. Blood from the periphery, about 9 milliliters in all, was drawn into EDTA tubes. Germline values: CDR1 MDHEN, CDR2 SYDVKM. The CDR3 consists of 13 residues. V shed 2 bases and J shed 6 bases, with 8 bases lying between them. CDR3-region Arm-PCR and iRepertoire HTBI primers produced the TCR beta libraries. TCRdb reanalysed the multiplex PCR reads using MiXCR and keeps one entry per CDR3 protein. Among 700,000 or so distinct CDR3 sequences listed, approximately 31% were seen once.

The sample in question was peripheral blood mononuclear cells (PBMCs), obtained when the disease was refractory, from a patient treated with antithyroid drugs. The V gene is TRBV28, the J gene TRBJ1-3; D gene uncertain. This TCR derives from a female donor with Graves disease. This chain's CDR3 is CASSLGPINTIYF. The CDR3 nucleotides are TGTGCCAGCAGTTTAGGCCCGATAAACACCATATATTTT.